These 20 T cell receptor beta chains were all obtained from the same sample, sequenced in a study of human T cells and chemical hapten exposure. Indicated time point: healthy volunteer bleed at 2 weeks. Unseparated into fractions, whole blood served as the source from which total RNA was extracted. In TCRdb, the RACE reads were re-called with MiXCR into one record per CDR3 protein. The table has about 130,000 distinct CDR3 sequences, 8.5% to 9.5% seen once; the top ten hold approximately 1.6%. The sequenced sample consisted of whole blood. Receptors were obtained from a male donor in good health. Some clones in this sample may be carry-over from other donors' samples.

This chain connects TRBV6-2 or TRBV6-3 to TRBJ1-6, with a possible D match to TRBD1 (5 bases). Germline V gene lookup returns CDR1 MNHEY and CDR2 SVGEGT. Trimming left V 5 bases short and J 0 bases short, with 14 bases between. The CDR3 totals 17 residues. The CDR3 sequence is CASSPDIGYSYNSPLHF. The CDR3 DNA follows: TGTGCCAGCAGTCCGGACATCGGTTACTCCTATAATTCACCCCTCCACTTT.

This clonotype was counted a few times. The chain recombines TRBV10-3 with TRBJ2-7; 8 bases fit TRBD1. In germline, CDR1 is ENHRY, CDR2 SYGVKD. V lost 0 bases to trimming and J lost 6 bases; unmatched junction nucleotides: 4. The CDR3 has 14 amino acids. The CDR3 bases are TGTGCCATCAGTGAGTCCGACAGGGGTCCCGAGCAGTACTTC. Translated, it gives CAISESDRGPEQYF.

V is TRBV19 and J is TRBJ1-1, with D possibly matching TRBD1 (6 bases). In germline, CDR1 is LNHDA, CDR2 SQIVND (reference sequence). This CDR3 has 14 residues. V was trimmed by 5 bases and J by 3 bases, leaving 13 bases between them. CDR3 DNA: TGTGCCAGTAGTGCCACAGGGTGGGACACTGAAGCTTTCTTT. This encodes CASSATGWDTEAFF.

This clonotype came up many times. The rearrangement joins TRBV6-2 or TRBV6-3 to TRBJ2-1, with TRBD2 as a possible D gene (6 bases). The CDR3 sequence is 12 residues long. The V and J ends lost 5 bases and 6 bases respectively, with 8 bases between them. CDR1 and CDR2 from the germline V gene are MNHEY and SVGEGT. This CDR3 reads CASSPGGNEQFF. The CDR3 nucleotides read TGTGCCAGCAGTCCCGGGGGCAATGAGCAGTTCTTC.

Only a few counts were recorded for this clonotype. The rearrangement joins TRBV19 to TRBJ1-1, with D possibly TRBD1 on 6 matching bases. The germline CDR1 and CDR2 sequences are LNHDA and SQIVND (reference sequence). The V end lost 5 bases, the J end lost 5 bases, and 18 bases lay between the germline ends. The length of the CDR3 is 15 residues. The CDR3 protein is CASSSPYREWTEAFF. As DNA, the CDR3 is TGTGCCAGTAGTTCGCCTTACAGGGAATGGACTGAAGCTTTCTTT.

CDR3 sequence: CASRHRGGGRGYTF. CDR3 DNA: TGTGCCAGCAGGCACAGGGGAGGCGGTAGGGGCTACACCTTC. The chain links TRBV27 to TRBJ1-2; 7 bases map to TRBD1. The CDR3 has 14 amino acids. Germline CDR1 is MNHEY and CDR2 is SMNVEV (reference sequence). Trimming at V came to 6 bases and at J to 8 bases, leaving 12 bases not matched to a gene.

This clonotype was seen at least ten times. The J gene is TRBJ1-1, the V gene TRBV13; D may be TRBD1 (5 bases). CDR3 size: 13 residues. The germline V gene has CDR1 PRHDT and CDR2 FYEKMQ (reference sequence). The ends were cut back, 8 bases at V and 0 bases at J, with 10 bases in the middle. CDR3 sequence reads: CASSVGVNTEAFF. The CDR3, as DNA: TGTGCCAGCTCCGTGGGGGTGAACACTGAAGCTTTCTTT.

V and J are TRBV6-2 or TRBV6-3 and TRBJ2-2, with 7 bases lining up with TRBD2. This CDR3 is built from 15 residues. Germline V gene sequence: CDR1 MNHEY, CDR2 SVGEGT. V lost 5 bases, J lost 0 bases, and 3 bases stayed unmatched. CDR3 residues: CASSQLATNTGELFF. CDR3 sequence (DNA): TGTGCCAGCAGTCAACTAGCGACGAACACCGGGGAGCTGTTTTTT.

This clonotype was seen a handful of times. The gene calls are TRBV29-1 and TRBJ2-7; TRBD2 matches at 15 bases. The CDR3 sequence is 15 residues long. The V and J ends lost 5 bases and 1 base, in that order; junction bases with no gene match: 3. Germline V gives CDR1 SQVTM, CDR2 ANQGSEA. CDR3 in amino acids: CSVPGTSGGSYEQYF. The CDR3, as DNA: TGCAGCGTTCCTGGGACTAGCGGGGGGTCCTACGAGCAGTACTTC.

This clonotype was seen only a few times. The V call is TRBV5-1, the J call TRBJ2-5; TRBD1 or TRBD2 may be the D gene (5 bases each). CDR3 length: 14 amino acids. CDR1 and CDR2 (germline): SGHRS, YFSETQ. V was trimmed by 3 bases and J by 3 bases, leaving 12 bases between them. CDR3 coding DNA: TGCGCCAGCAGCTCTGGGCAGGGAGAAGAGACCCAGTACTTC. This encodes CASSSGQGEETQYF. Supplemented by reference TRBV5-1 and TRBJ2-5, the full variable domain reads KAGVTQTPRYLIKTRGQQVTLSCSPISGHRSVSWYQQTPGQGLQFLFEYFSETQRNKGNFPGRFSGRQFSNSRSEMNVSTLELGDSALYLCASSSGQGEETQYFGPGTRLLVL.

J is TRBJ2-3 and V is TRBV3-1; 10 bases agree with TRBD2. Per germline, CDR1 LGHDT and CDR2 YNNKEL (reference sequence). The CDR3 runs to 16 residues. Trimming took 1 base from V and 2 from J; bases not matched to a gene: 3. The CDR3 loop reads CASSQASGSYTDTQYF. In DNA, the CDR3 is TGTGCCAGCAGCCAAGCTAGCGGGAGCTACACAGATACGCAGTATTTT.

This clonotype was found many times. The genes are TRBV6-5 and TRBJ2-2, with 9 bases fitting TRBD1. This CDR3 spans 15 amino acids. The V and J ends lost 6 bases and 4 bases, in that order; junction bases with no gene match: 6. CDR1 and CDR2 (germline): MNHEY, SVGAGI. In DNA, the CDR3 is TGTGCCAGCAGCCGGACAGGGGATCGCACCGGGGAGCTGTTTTTT. Translating it yields CASSRTGDRTGELFF.

This clonotype was detected a few times. The chain employs TRBV5-1 and TRBJ2-6, with D perhaps being TRBD1 or TRBD2 (5 bases each). The V and J ends lost 3 bases and 0 bases respectively, with 10 bases between them. Germline values: CDR1 SGHRS, CDR2 YFSETQ. This CDR3 region has 16 residues. In nucleotides, the CDR3 is TGCGCCAGCAGCTCCCCGGGGCGCTCTGGGGCCAACGTCCTGACTTTC. Protein sequence: CASSSPGRSGANVLTF.

At least ten counts were recorded for this clonotype. This sequence joins TRBV5-5 and TRBJ2-2, with 11 nucleotides matching TRBD2. Per the germline V gene, CDR1 is SGHKS and CDR2 is YYEKEE (reference sequence). V lost 3 bases, J lost 4 bases, and 5 bases stayed unmatched. CDR3 size: 16 residues. The CDR3, as DNA: TGTGCCAGCAGCTATAGCGGGGGGGCCGGCACCGGGGAGCTGTTTTTT. Translating it yields CASSYSGGAGTGELFF.

This chain uses TRBV6-5 with TRBJ1-2, with D perhaps TRBD1 (6 bases). Germline V gene sequence: CDR1 MNHEY, CDR2 SVGAGI. This CDR3 contains 17 residues. Trimming took off 2 bases at V and 4 bases at J, with 20 bases between the two ends. This CDR3 reads CASSYRLGAEYLYGYTF. Written as DNA, the CDR3 is TGTGCCAGCAGTTACAGGCTGGGGGCCGAATACCTCTATGGCTACACCTTC.

This clonotype has just a few counts. The chain links TRBV5-5 to TRBJ2-3; TRBD2 matches 10 bases. The CDR3 is 17 amino acids. From germline, CDR1 is SGHKS and CDR2 YYEKEE (reference sequence). After removal of 2 bases from V and 2 bases from J, the junction contained 8 bases not matched to a gene. This CDR3 is CASSFQLAGYNTDTQYF. The CDR3 DNA sequence: TGTGCCAGCAGCTTCCAACTAGCGGGATACAACACAGATACGCAGTATTTT.

This chain joins TRBV11-2 and TRBJ2-1, with D perhaps matching TRBD1 (6 bases). Trimming cost V 4 bases and J 7 bases, with 11 bases left between them. The CDR3 is made up of 13 amino acids. Germline-derived CDR1 and CDR2 are SGHAT and FQNNGV. The CDR3 sequence: CASSWSGVNEQFF. The CDR3, as DNA: TGTGCCAGCAGCTGGTCAGGGGTGAATGAGCAGTTCTTC.

V and J are TRBV19 and TRBJ2-2; 8 bases are shared with TRBD1. Germline CDR1 and CDR2: LNHDA and SQIVND (reference sequence). V dropped 5 bases and J dropped 0; count of bases not matched to a gene: 5. The CDR3 sequence is 16 residues long. In DNA, the CDR3 is TGTGCCAGTAGTCCGGGACAGGTGACGAACACCGGGGAGCTGTTTTTT. As protein: CASSPGQVTNTGELFF.

The table lists this clonotype with a count of one. V usage is TRBV19 and J usage is TRBJ2-1, with TRBD1 as a possible D gene (5 bases). V lost 9 bases and J lost 1, with 10 bases in between. Per germline, CDR1 LNHDA and CDR2 SQIVND (reference sequence). The CDR3 loop spans 13 amino acids. This CDR3 reads CASAAGSYNEQFF. Written as DNA, the CDR3 is TGTGCCAGCGCTGCAGGGTCCTACAATGAGCAGTTCTTC.

This clonotype was counted at least ten times. V is TRBV7-9 and J is TRBJ2-1; no reliable D call. V was cut by 3 bases and J by 3 bases, with 3 bases left in between. CDR1 is SEHNR, CDR2 FQNEAQ, per germline (reference sequence). The CDR3 has 12 residues. The DNA for the CDR3 is TGTGCCAGCAGCTTCAACTACAATGAGCAGTTCTTC. Translated: CASSFNYNEQFF.